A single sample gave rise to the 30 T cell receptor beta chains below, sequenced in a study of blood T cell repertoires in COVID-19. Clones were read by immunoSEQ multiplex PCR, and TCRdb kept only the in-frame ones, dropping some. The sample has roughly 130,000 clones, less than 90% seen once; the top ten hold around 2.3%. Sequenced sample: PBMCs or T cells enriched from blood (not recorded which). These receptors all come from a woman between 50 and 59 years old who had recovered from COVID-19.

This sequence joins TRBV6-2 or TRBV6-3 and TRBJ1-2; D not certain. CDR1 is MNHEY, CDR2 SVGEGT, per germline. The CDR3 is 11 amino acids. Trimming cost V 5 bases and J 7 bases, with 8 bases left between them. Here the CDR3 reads CASSTWAGYTF. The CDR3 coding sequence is TGTGCCAGCAGTACCTGGGCTGGCTACACCTTC.

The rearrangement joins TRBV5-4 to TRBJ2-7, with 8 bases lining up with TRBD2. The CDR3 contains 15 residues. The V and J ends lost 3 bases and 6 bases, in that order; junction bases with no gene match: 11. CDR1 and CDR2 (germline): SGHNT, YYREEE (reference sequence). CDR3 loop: CASSWVDGGALEQYF. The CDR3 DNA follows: TGTGCCAGCAGCTGGGTTGACGGGGGGGCCCTCGAGCAGTACTTC. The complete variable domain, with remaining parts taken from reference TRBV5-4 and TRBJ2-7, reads ETGVTQSPTHLIKTRGQQVTLRCSSQSGHNTVSWYQQALGQGPQFIFQYYREEENGRGNFPPRFSGLQFPNYSSELNVNALELDDSALYLCASSWVDGGALEQYFGPGTRLTVT.

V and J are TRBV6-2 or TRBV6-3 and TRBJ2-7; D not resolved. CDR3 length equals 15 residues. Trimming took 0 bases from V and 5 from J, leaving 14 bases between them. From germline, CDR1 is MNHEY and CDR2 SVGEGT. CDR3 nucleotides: TGTGCCAGCAGTTACTCGACTTACCTGCTGGACGAGCAGTACTTC. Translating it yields CASSYSTYLLDEQYF.

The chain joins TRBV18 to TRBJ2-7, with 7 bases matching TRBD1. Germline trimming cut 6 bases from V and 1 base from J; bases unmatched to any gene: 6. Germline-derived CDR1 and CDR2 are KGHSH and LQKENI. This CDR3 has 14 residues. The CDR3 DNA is TGTGCCAGCTCCCCGGACAGGACGTCCTACGAGCAGTACTTC. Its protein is CASSPDRTSYEQYF.

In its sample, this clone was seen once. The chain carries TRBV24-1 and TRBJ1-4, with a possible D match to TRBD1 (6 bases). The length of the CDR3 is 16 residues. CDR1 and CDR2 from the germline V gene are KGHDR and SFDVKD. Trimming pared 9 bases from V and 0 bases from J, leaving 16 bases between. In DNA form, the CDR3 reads TGTGCCACCCATGGTGCAGGGGTAGCAACTAATGAAAAACTGTTTTTT. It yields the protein CATHGAGVATNEKLFF.

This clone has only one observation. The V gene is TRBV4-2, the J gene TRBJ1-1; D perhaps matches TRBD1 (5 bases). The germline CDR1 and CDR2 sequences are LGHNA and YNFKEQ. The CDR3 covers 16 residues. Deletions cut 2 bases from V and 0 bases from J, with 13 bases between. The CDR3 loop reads CASSQTQGLVNTEAFF. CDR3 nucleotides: TGTGCCAGCAGCCAAACCCAGGGCTTGGTGAACACTGAAGCTTTCTTT.

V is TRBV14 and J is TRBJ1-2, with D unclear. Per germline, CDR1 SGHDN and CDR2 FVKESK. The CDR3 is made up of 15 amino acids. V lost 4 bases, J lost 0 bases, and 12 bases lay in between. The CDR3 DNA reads TGTGCCAGCAGCCTACTAAACTCGGCTAACTATGGCTACACCTTC. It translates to CASSLLNSANYGYTF.

Written as DNA, the CDR3 is TGTGCCAGCAGACAGGCTAGGCCTCCCCAGTTCTTC. Translating it yields CASRQARPPQFF. The rearrangement uses TRBV7-9 and TRBJ2-1; possible D gene TRBD1, 5 bases. This CDR3 region has 12 residues. Germline loops: CDR1 SEHNR, CDR2 FQNEAQ (reference sequence). V gave up 6 bases and J gave up 13 bases, with 16 bases separating them.

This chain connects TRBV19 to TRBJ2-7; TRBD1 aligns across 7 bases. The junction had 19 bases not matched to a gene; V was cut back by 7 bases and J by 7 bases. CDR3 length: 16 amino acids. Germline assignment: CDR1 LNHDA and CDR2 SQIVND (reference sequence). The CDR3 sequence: CASTKSDRSLRDEQYF. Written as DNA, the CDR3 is TGTGCCAGTACTAAGTCGGACAGGTCCCTCCGTGATGAGCAGTACTTC.

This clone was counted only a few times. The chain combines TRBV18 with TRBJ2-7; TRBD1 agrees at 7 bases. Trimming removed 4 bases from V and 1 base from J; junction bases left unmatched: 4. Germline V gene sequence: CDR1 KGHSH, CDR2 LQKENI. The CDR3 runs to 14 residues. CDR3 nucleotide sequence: TGTGCCAGCTCACAGACGGGACAGTCCTACGAGCAGTACTTC. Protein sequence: CASSQTGQSYEQYF.

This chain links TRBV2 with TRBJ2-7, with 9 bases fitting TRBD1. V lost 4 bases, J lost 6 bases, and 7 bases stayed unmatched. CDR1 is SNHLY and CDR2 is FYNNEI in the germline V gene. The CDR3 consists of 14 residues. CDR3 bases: TGTGCCAGCAGTGCCGGGACAGGGCACGGCGAGCAGTACTTC. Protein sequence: CASSAGTGHGEQYF.

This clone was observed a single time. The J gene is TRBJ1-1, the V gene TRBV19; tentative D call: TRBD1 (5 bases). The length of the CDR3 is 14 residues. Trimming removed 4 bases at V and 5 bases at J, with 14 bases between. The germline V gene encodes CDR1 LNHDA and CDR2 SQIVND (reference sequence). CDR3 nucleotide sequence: TGTGCCAGTAGTACTCCCCAGACAGCGACTGAAGCTTTCTTT. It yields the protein CASSTPQTATEAFF.

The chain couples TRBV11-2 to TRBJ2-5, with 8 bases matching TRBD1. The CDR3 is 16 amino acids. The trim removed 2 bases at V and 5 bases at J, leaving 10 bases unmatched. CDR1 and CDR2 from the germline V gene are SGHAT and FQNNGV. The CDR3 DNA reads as TGTGCCAGCAGCTTAAGGCCAGGGGGCTTTTTGGAGACCCAGTACTTC. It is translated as CASSLRPGGFLETQYF.

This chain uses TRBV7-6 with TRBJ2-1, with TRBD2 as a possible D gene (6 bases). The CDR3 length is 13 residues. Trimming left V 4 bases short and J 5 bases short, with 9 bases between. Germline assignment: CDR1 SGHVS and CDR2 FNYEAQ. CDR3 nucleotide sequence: TGTGCCAGCAGCTCCTGGGAGGACAATGAGCAGTTCTTC. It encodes CASSSWEDNEQFF.

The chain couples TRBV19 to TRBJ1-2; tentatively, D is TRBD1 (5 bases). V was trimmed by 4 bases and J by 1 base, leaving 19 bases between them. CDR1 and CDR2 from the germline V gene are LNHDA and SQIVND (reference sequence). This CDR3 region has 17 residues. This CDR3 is CASSTEGADEVNYGYTF. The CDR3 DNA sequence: TGTGCCAGTAGTACGGAAGGGGCAGACGAGGTTAACTATGGCTACACCTTC.

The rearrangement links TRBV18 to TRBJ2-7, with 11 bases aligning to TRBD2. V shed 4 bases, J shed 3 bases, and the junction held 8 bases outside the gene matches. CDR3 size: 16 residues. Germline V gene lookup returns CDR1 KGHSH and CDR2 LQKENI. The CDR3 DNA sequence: TGTGCCAGCTCACAACTGACTAGCGGGGCTGGCTACGAGCAGTACTTC. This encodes CASSQLTSGAGYEQYF.

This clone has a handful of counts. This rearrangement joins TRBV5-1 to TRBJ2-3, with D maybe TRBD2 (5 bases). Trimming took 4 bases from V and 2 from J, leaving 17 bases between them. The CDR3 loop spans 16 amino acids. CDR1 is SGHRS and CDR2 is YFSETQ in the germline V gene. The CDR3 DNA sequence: TGCGCCAGCAGCCCCCGGGAAGGGCTTTTCACAGATACGCAGTATTTT. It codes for CASSPREGLFTDTQYF.

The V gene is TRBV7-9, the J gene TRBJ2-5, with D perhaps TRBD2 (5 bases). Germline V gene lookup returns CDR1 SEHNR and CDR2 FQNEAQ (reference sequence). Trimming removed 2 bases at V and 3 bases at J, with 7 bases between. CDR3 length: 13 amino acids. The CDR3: CASSLFGEETQYF. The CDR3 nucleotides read TGTGCCAGCAGCTTATTCGGGGAAGAGACCCAGTACTTC.

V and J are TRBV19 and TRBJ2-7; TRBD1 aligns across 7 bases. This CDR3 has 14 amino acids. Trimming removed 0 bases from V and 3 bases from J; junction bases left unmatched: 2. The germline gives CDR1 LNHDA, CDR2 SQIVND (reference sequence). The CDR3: CASSIDNRGYEQYF. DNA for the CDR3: TGTGCCAGTAGTATAGACAACAGGGGCTACGAGCAGTACTTC.

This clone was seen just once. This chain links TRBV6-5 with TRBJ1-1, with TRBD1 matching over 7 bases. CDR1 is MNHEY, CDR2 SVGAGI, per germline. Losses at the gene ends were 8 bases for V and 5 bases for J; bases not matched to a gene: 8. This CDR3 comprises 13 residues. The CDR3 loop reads CASSATGRTEAFF. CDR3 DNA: TGTGCCAGCTCCGCGACAGGGAGGACTGAAGCTTTCTTT.

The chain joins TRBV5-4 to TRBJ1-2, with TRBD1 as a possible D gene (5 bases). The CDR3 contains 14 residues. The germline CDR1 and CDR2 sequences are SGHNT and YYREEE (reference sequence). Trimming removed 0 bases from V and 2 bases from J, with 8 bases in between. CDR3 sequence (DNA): TGTGCCAGCAGCTTGGATTCAGGGAACTATGGCTACACCTTC. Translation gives CASSLDSGNYGYTF.

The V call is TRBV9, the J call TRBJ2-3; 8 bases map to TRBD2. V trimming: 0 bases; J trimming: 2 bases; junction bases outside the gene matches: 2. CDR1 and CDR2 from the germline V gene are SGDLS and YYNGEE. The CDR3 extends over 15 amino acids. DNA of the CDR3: TGTGCCAGCAGCGTAGTGGGACTAGACACAGATACGCAGTATTTT. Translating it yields CASSVVGLDTDTQYF. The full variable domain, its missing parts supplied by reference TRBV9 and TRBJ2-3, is DSGVTQTPKHLITATGQRVTLRCSPRSGDLSVYWYQQSLDQGLQFLIQYYNGEERAKGNILERFSAQQFPDLHSELNLSSLELGDSALYFCASSVVGLDTDTQYFGPGTRLTVL.

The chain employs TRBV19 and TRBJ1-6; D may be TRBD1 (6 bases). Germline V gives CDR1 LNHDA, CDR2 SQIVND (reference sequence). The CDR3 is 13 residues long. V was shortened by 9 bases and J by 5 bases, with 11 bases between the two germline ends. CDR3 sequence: CASQGQNNSPLHF. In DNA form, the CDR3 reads TGTGCCAGCCAAGGACAGAATAATTCACCCCTCCACTTT.

The CDR3 region is CASSIPGNNQPQHF. DNA of the CDR3: TGTGCCAGTAGTATTCCGGGGAACAATCAGCCCCAGCATTTT. The chain carries TRBV19 and TRBJ1-5; D uncertain. Germline assignment: CDR1 LNHDA and CDR2 SQIVND (reference sequence). V shed 3 bases and J shed 3 bases, with 9 bases lying between them. This CDR3 spans 14 amino acids.

The CDR3 protein is CASSLIAGFEQYF. The CDR3 DNA is TGTGCCAGCAGCCTCATTGCGGGGTTCGAGCAGTACTTC. The J gene is TRBJ2-7, the V gene TRBV11-2; weak D call: TRBD2 (6 bases). The CDR3 has 13 amino acids. Germline CDR1 is SGHAT and CDR2 is FQNNGV. V was shortened by 5 bases and J by 6 bases, with 14 bases between the two germline ends. The full variable domain, in which reference TRBV11-2 and TRBJ2-7 provide the parts outside the CDR3, is EAGVAQSPRYKIIEKRQSVAFWCNPISGHATLYWYQQILGQGPKLLIQFQNNGVVDDSQLPKDRFSAERLKGVDSTLKIQPAKLEDSAVYLCASSLIAGFEQYFGPGTRLTVT.

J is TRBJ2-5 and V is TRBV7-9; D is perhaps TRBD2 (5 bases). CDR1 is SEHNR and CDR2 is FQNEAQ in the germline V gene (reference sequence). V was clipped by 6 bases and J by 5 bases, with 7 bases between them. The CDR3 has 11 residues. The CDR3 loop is CASRGGETQYF. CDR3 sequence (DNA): TGTGCCAGCAGGGGCGGGGAGACCCAGTACTTC.

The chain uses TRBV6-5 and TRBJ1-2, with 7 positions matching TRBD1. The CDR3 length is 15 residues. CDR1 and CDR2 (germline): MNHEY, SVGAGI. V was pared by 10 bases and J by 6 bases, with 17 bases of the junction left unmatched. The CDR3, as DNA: TGTGCCACGACATCCGGGGACAGTCGTTCGGATGGCTACACCTTC. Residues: CATTSGDSRSDGYTF.

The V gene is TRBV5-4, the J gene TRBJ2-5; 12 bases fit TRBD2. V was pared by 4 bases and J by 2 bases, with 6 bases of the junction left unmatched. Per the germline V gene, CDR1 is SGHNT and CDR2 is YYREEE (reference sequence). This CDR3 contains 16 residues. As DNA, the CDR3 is TGTGCCAGCAGCCAACGACTAGCGGGGGTGCAAGAGACCCAGTACTTC. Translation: CASSQRLAGVQETQYF. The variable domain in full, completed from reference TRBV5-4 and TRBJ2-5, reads ETGVTQSPTHLIKTRGQQVTLRCSSQSGHNTVSWYQQALGQGPQFIFQYYREEENGRGNFPPRFSGLQFPNYSSELNVNALELDDSALYLCASSQRLAGVQETQYFGPGTRLLVL.

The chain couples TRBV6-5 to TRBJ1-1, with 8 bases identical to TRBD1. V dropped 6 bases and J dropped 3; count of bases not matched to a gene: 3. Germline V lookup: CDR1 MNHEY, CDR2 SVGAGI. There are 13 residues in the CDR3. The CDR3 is CASSAGQDTEAFF. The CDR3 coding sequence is TGTGCCAGCAGCGCGGGACAGGACACTGAAGCTTTCTTT.

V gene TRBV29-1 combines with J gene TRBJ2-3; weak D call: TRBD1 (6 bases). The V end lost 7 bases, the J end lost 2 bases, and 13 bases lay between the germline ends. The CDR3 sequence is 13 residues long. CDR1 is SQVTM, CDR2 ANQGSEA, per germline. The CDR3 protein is CSARDTYTDTQYF. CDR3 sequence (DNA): TGCAGCGCTCGGGACACTTACACAGATACGCAGTATTTT.